The 16 T cell receptor beta chains below were found in one sample sequenced in a study of blood T cell repertoires in COVID-19. Clones were read by immunoSEQ multiplex PCR, and TCRdb kept only the in-frame ones, dropping some. The data hold over 60,000 clones, with roughly nine tenths observed a single time. Sequencing used peripheral blood. These receptors were taken from an elderly man with acute or convalescent COVID-19.

This chain connects TRBV7-9 to TRBJ1-6, with TRBD1 identical over 7 bases. The V and J ends lost 5 bases and 7 bases, in that order; junction bases with no gene match: 5. From germline, CDR1 is SEHNR and CDR2 FQNEAQ (reference sequence). This CDR3 is 14 amino acids long. CDR3 sequence: CASSPGTVNSPLHF. The CDR3 DNA is TGTGCCAGCAGCCCCGGGACAGTGAATTCACCCCTCCACTTT.

The CDR3 DNA reads TGTGCCAGCAGCCTCGGGTTTAATGAAAAACTGTTTTTT. This codes for CASSLGFNEKLFF. This sequence joins TRBV11-2 and TRBJ1-4; D remains unclear. Germline loops: CDR1 SGHAT, CDR2 FQNNGV. V lost 5 bases to trimming and J lost 4 bases, with 8 bases between them. The CDR3 spans 13 residues.

The V and J genes are TRBV2 and TRBJ2-7; 15 bases align to TRBD2. Unmatched junction bases numbered 16, after V lost 6 bases and J lost 4 bases. Germline values: CDR1 SNHLY, CDR2 FYNNEI. The CDR3 consists of 19 residues. CDR3 protein: CASRGPGLAGGPNLYEQYF. The CDR3 bases are TGTGCCAGCAGGGGACCGGGACTAGCGGGGGGCCCTAACCTATACGAGCAGTACTTC.

The chain employs TRBV10-2 and TRBJ2-7, with TRBD1 identical over 9 bases. V dropped 4 bases and J dropped 5; count of bases not matched to a gene: 12. The CDR3 runs 16 residues. Per germline, CDR1 WSHSY and CDR2 SAAADI. CDR3: CASSVSGTGLRNEQYF. CDR3 coding DNA: TGCGCCAGCAGTGTATCCGGGACAGGGCTTCGGAACGAGCAGTACTTC.

The chain has TRBV2 and TRBJ2-2, with D hard to call. CDR1 and CDR2 from the germline V gene are SNHLY and FYNNEI. The V and J ends lost 0 bases and 0 bases respectively, with 8 bases between them. The CDR3 covers 16 residues. The CDR3 DNA follows: TGTGCCAGCAGTGAAGCGGTAGCCCCGAACACCGGGGAGCTGTTTTTT. This encodes CASSEAVAPNTGELFF. Full variable domain (missing parts from reference TRBV2 and TRBJ2-2): EPEVTQTPSHQVTQMGQEVILRCVPISNHLYFYWYRQILGQKVEFLVSFYNNEISEKSEIFDDQFSVERPDGSNFTLKIRSTKLEDSAMYFCASSEAVAPNTGELFFGEGSRLTVL.

As DNA, the CDR3 is TGTGCCAGCAGTTATACCCCATCGGTCGAGCAGTACTTC. It encodes CASSYTPSVEQYF. The genes are TRBV2 and TRBJ2-7; D gene ambiguous. The CDR3 runs to 13 residues. CDR1 is SNHLY, CDR2 FYNNEI, per germline. Trimming removed 5 bases at V and 6 bases at J, with 14 bases between.

The V call is TRBV7-8, the J call TRBJ2-1; possibly TRBD2 for D (6 bases). The V and J ends lost 3 bases and 10 bases respectively, with 13 bases between them. Germline V gene data show CDR1 as SGHVS and CDR2 as FQNEAQ. The CDR3 length is 13 residues. Written as DNA, the CDR3 is TGTGCCAGCAGCTTCAATCAGGGAGGCGAGCAGTTCTTC. Translating gives CASSFNQGGEQFF.

The chain has TRBV7-9 and TRBJ1-2; the D gene is possibly TRBD1 (6 bases). Germline V gene lookup returns CDR1 SEHNR and CDR2 FQNEAQ (reference sequence). The CDR3 covers 14 residues. Deletions cut 0 bases from V and 7 bases from J, with 12 bases between. The chain's CDR3 is CASSLATGRIGYTF. CDR3 DNA sequence: TGTGCCAGCAGCTTAGCCACAGGGCGGATTGGCTACACCTTC.

This sequence joins TRBV21-1 and TRBJ2-5; the table calls TRBD2, which could not be checked here. TRBV21-1 corresponds to a pseudogene. The CDR3 sequence is 15 residues long. The CDR3 here is CASSKDEVGLKTQYF. The CDR3 nucleotides are TGTGCCAGCAGCAAAGACGAGGTCGGACTCAAGACCCAGTACTTC.

The chain joins TRBV2 to TRBJ1-4, with D possibly matching TRBD1 (5 bases). CDR3 size: 16 residues. Trimming shortened V by 2 bases and J by 8 bases, and 18 bases separated the two germline ends. The V gene's germline CDR1 is SNHLY and CDR2 FYNNEI. CDR3 sequence reads: CASSENRQGVGEKLFF. The CDR3 nucleotides read TGTGCCAGCAGTGAAAATAGGCAGGGTGTAGGAGAAAAACTGTTTTTT.

The chain links TRBV20-1 to TRBJ1-2; a weak D match, TRBD1 (5 bases). Trimming left V 6 bases short and J 8 bases short, with 13 bases between. CDR1 is DFQATT and CDR2 is SNEGSKA in the germline V gene (reference sequence). This CDR3 has 11 amino acids. Here the CDR3 DNA reads TGCAGTGCCGGGACCGGGGGAGGCTACACCTTC. Protein: CSAGTGGGYTF.

The V call is TRBV3-1 (or the pseudogene TRBV3-2), the J call TRBJ1-2; TRBD1 agrees at 11 bases. V lost 1 base and J lost 7; bases outside the gene matches: 5. This CDR3 comprises 15 residues. Germline lookup yields CDR1 LGHDT and CDR2 YNNKEL (reference sequence). The chain's CDR3 is CASSQVGTGGVGYTF. The CDR3 nucleotides are TGTGCCAGCAGCCAAGTCGGGACAGGGGGGGTTGGCTACACCTTC.

This clone has just one count. This chain uses TRBV19 with TRBJ1-5; D perhaps matches TRBD1 (5 bases). This CDR3 is built from 14 residues. Germline V gene lookup returns CDR1 LNHDA and CDR2 SQIVND (reference sequence). Trimming took 7 bases from V and 6 from J, leaving 16 bases between them. This CDR3 is CASTPQGSGQPQHF. DNA of the CDR3: TGTGCCAGTACCCCCCAGGGATCGGGTCAGCCCCAGCATTTT.

The rearrangement joins TRBV19 to TRBJ1-6; maybe TRBD1 (6 bases). Germline V CDR1 and CDR2: LNHDA, SQIVND (reference sequence). CDR3 length: 15 residues. The ends were cut back, 7 bases at V and 7 bases at J, with 17 bases in the middle. The CDR3 bases are TGTGCCAGTACCCCGGGGGGCGCCCGGAATTCACCCCTCCACTTT. Protein product: CASTPGGARNSPLHF. The full variable domain, in which reference TRBV19 and TRBJ1-6 provide the parts outside the CDR3, is DGGITQSPKYLFRKEGQNVTLSCEQNLNHDAMYWYRQDPGQGLRLIYYSQIVNDFQKGDIAEGYSVSREKKESFPLTVTSAQKNPTAFYLCASTPGGARNSPLHFGNGTRLTVT.

This chain connects TRBV19 to TRBJ2-3, with 9 bases that match TRBD1. The J segment lost 4 bases and the V segment lost 6 bases, leaving 11 bases of the junction unmatched. The length of the CDR3 is 16 residues. CDR1 LNHDA and CDR2 SQIVND come from the germline V gene (reference sequence). CDR3 residues: CASRVGGTGTPDTQYF. The CDR3 DNA follows: TGTGCCAGTAGAGTTGGTGGGACAGGGACCCCAGATACGCAGTATTTT. Looking up the rest from reference TRBV19 and TRBJ2-3 gives the full variable domain: DGGITQSPKYLFRKEGQNVTLSCEQNLNHDAMYWYRQDPGQGLRLIYYSQIVNDFQKGDIAEGYSVSREKKESFPLTVTSAQKNPTAFYLCASRVGGTGTPDTQYFGPGTRLTVL.

V usage is TRBV7-9 and J usage is TRBJ2-5; no definite D call. The V end was cut by 5 bases, the J end by 5 bases, with 3 bases between. The germline V gene encodes CDR1 SEHNR and CDR2 FQNEAQ (reference sequence). This CDR3 has 10 residues. Here the CDR3 DNA reads TGTGCCAGCAGCGGCGAGACCCAGTACTTC. Amino acids: CASSGETQYF.